This T cell receptor (beta chain) originates from a study of graft-versus-host responses after intestinal transplantation. Study observations and caveats: Declines in HvG clones occurring early post-transplant were associated with peak circulating GvH clone levels. High graft-versus-host to host-versus-graft T cell clonal ratios marked allografts of patients with graft-donor macrochimerism. Among recipient marrow samples, GvH clones were found; some appeared first in ileum or blood.

From germline, CDR1 is SGHTA and CDR2 FQGNSA. The length of the CDR3 is 13 residues. Between the trimmed V and J ends, which lost 0 bases and 3 bases, there was a span of 5 bases. Profiling relied on immunoSEQ multiplex PCR, and the TCRdb table lists in-frame clones only, not all of them. Here the sample spans tens of thousands of clones, roughly nine tenths being singletons. A note on this clone: Its antigen is undetermined.

The input for sequencing was PBMCs, taken 524 days after transplant. This sequence originates from a human patient who received an intestinal transplant, so some T cells may come from the graft donor. J is TRBJ1-1 and V is TRBV7-2; D is uncertain. CDR3 residues: CASSLAGDTEAFF. The CDR3 DNA reads as TGTGCCAGCAGCTTAGCAGGAGACACTGAAGCTTTCTTT.